Each of the 28 T cell receptor beta chains below was sequenced from the same sample in a study of blood T cell repertoires in COVID-19. Here immunoSEQ multiplex PCR was the method, and the copy in TCRdb shows in-frame clones only, minus some. The data show some 260,000 clones, with approximately 91% seen just once and about 0.8% held by the top ten. Sequencing was performed on peripheral blood. These receptors all come from a woman in her twenties or thirties with acute or convalescent COVID-19.

For this clone: Other DNA variants within this sample encode the same CDR3. Written as DNA, the CDR3 is TGTGCCAGCAGCCTTACAGGTTTCGAGCAGTACTTC. This encodes CASSLTGFEQYF. The chain is built from TRBV12-3 or TRBV12-4 and TRBJ2-7; D might be TRBD1 (5 bases). The CDR3 is 12 amino acids. Trimming removed 6 bases from V and 6 bases from J, with 12 bases in between.

The chain combines TRBV14 with TRBJ2-3, with TRBD2 identical over 10 bases. V trimming: 4 bases; J trimming: 5 bases; junction bases outside the gene matches: 3. CDR3 length equals 14 residues. Germline V gives CDR1 SGHDN, CDR2 FVKESK. CDR3 nucleotides: TGTGCCAGCAGCCTGGGGACTAGCGAAGATACGCAGTATTTT. Translation gives CASSLGTSEDTQYF.

The CDR3 region has the DNA TGTGCCAGAGCAGGGGACGGAAGCTACGAGCAGTACTTC. Translating gives CARAGDGSYEQYF. The gene calls are TRBV2 and TRBJ2-7, with D maybe TRBD1 (6 bases). Germline V lookup: CDR1 SNHLY, CDR2 FYNNEI. The V end lost 9 bases, the J end lost 3 bases, and 15 bases lay between the germline ends. The CDR3 totals 13 residues.

The rearrangement uses TRBV4-3 and TRBJ1-2; maybe TRBD1 (5 bases). V lost 1 base, J lost 8 bases, and 5 bases lay in between. Per the germline V gene, CDR1 is LGHNA and CDR2 is YSLEER. This CDR3 is built from 11 residues. DNA for the CDR3: TGCGCCAGCAGCCAAGGGGGCGGCTACACCTTC. This translates into CASSQGGGYTF.

This clone has just one count. This sequence joins TRBV5-1 and TRBJ1-2; D uncertain. V dropped 3 bases and J dropped 0 bases, with 9 bases sitting between them. The germline V gene has CDR1 SGHRS and CDR2 YFSETQ. The CDR3 sequence is 14 residues long. CDR3 region: CASSWAEANYGYTF. The CDR3 nucleotides read TGCGCCAGCAGCTGGGCCGAAGCTAACTATGGCTACACCTTC.

The CDR3 sequence: CSASGGRVTNEQFF. CDR3 nucleotides: TGCAGTGCTAGTGGGGGGAGGGTGACGAATGAGCAGTTCTTC. The V call is TRBV20-1, the J call TRBJ2-1; 7 bases are shared with TRBD2. CDR1 is DFQATT and CDR2 is SNEGSKA in the germline V gene (reference sequence). Trimming took 3 bases from V and 7 from J; bases not matched to a gene: 9. The CDR3 extends over 14 amino acids.

This clone was recorded a few times. The rearrangement uses TRBV19 and TRBJ2-2, with a possible D match to TRBD1 (6 bases). Per the germline V gene, CDR1 is LNHDA and CDR2 is SQIVND (reference sequence). Trimming shortened V by 5 bases and J by 6 bases, and 13 bases separated the two germline ends. The CDR3 contains 14 residues. This chain's CDR3 is CASSVTGPAGELFF. CDR3 DNA sequence: TGTGCCAGTAGTGTGACAGGCCCAGCCGGGGAGCTGTTTTTT.

The chain has TRBV19 and TRBJ1-2; the match to TRBD1 covers 9 bases. The germline CDR1 and CDR2 sequences are LNHDA and SQIVND (reference sequence). Losses at the gene ends were 3 bases for V and 4 bases for J; bases not matched to a gene: 9. The CDR3 has 16 amino acids. The CDR3 sequence: CASSIDRGGLSYGYTF. CDR3 DNA: TGTGCCAGTAGTATCGACAGGGGGGGTTTGAGCTATGGCTACACCTTC. Supplemented by reference TRBV19 and TRBJ1-2, the full variable domain reads DGGITQSPKYLFRKEGQNVTLSCEQNLNHDAMYWYRQDPGQGLRLIYYSQIVNDFQKGDIAEGYSVSREKKESFPLTVTSAQKNPTAFYLCASSIDRGGLSYGYTFGSGTRLTVV.

The V gene is TRBV24-1, the J gene TRBJ1-2, with TRBD1 matching over 7 bases. CDR1 and CDR2 from the germline V gene are KGHDR and SFDVKD. With 4 bases clipped from V and 7 bases from J, the junction kept 5 bases outside the gene matches. CDR3 length: 13 amino acids. CDR3 bases: TGTGCCACCAGTGAGGGCAGGGGGTCTGGCTACACCTTC. Its translation: CATSEGRGSGYTF.

The chain couples TRBV12-3 or TRBV12-4 to TRBJ2-7, with D possibly matching TRBD2 (5 bases). Deletions cut 3 bases from V and 2 bases from J, with 8 bases between. This CDR3 spans 13 amino acids. CDR3 protein: CASSFGEPYEQYF. The CDR3 region has the DNA TGTGCCAGCAGTTTTGGGGAGCCCTACGAGCAGTACTTC.

The chain recombines TRBV5-4 with TRBJ1-2; maybe TRBD1 (5 bases). Germline values: CDR1 SGHNT, CDR2 YYREEE (reference sequence). The germline V and J ends were trimmed by 5 bases and 1 base, with 9 bases remaining between them. The CDR3 has 13 residues. DNA for the CDR3: TGTGCCAGCAGTTCCCAGGGTAACTATGGCTACACCTTC. Amino acids: CASSSQGNYGYTF.

This chain's CDR3 is CATSDFGTGLQETQYF. The CDR3 bases are TGTGCCACCAGTGATTTTGGGACAGGGCTACAAGAGACCCAGTACTTC. The gene calls are TRBV24-1 and TRBJ2-5; 9 positions agree with TRBD1. The V gene end was trimmed by 1 base and the J gene end by 2 bases; junction bases not matched to a gene: 4. Germline CDR1 is KGHDR and CDR2 is SFDVKD. This CDR3 region has 16 residues.

The chain combines TRBV29-1 with TRBJ2-1; no clear D. The CDR3 runs to 12 residues. Trimming took 1 base from V and 8 from J, leaving 9 bases between them. Germline V gene data show CDR1 as SQVTM and CDR2 as ANQGSEA. CDR3 sequence (DNA): TGCAGCGTTGAAGGGCCGTTCCATGAGCAGTTCTTC. Translation: CSVEGPFHEQFF.

The chain employs TRBV27 and TRBJ1-1, with no clear D. Germline lookup yields CDR1 MNHEY and CDR2 SMNVEV (reference sequence). V was pared by 2 bases and J by 6 bases, with 7 bases between. The CDR3 has 12 amino acids. The DNA of the CDR3 is TGTGCCAGCAGTTTACGGGGTTCTGAAGCTTTCTTT. Its protein is CASSLRGSEAFF.

The chain has TRBV6-5 and TRBJ1-1; tentative D call: TRBD1 (6 bases). The germline CDR1 and CDR2 sequences are MNHEY and SVGAGI. This CDR3 is built from 15 residues. V was trimmed by 7 bases and J by 4 bases, leaving 19 bases between them. CDR3: CASTRQAGGATEAFF. The DNA of the CDR3 is TGTGCCAGCACCCGACAGGCGGGCGGTGCCACTGAAGCTTTCTTT.

The chain combines TRBV4-3 with TRBJ1-2, with D possibly being TRBD1 (6 bases). Germline V gene sequence: CDR1 LGHNA, CDR2 YSLEER. V dropped 1 base and J dropped 3 bases, with 21 bases sitting between them. The CDR3 is 18 amino acids. CDR3 sequence reads: CASSQGPGVPLRDYGYTF. CDR3 coding DNA: TGCGCCAGCAGCCAAGGTCCAGGGGTCCCCCTTAGGGACTATGGCTACACCTTC.

This clone was picked up one time. The genes are TRBV11-2 and TRBJ1-5; 8 nucleotides agree with TRBD1. Germline V CDR1 and CDR2: SGHAT, FQNNGV. CDR3 length: 14 residues. V lost 5 bases and J lost 6; bases outside the gene matches: 6. The CDR3 loop is CASSNPDRGQPQHF. DNA for the CDR3: TGTGCCAGCAGCAACCCTGACAGGGGTCAGCCCCAGCATTTT.

The chain carries TRBV12-5 and TRBJ2-3; 10 bases map to TRBD2. Losses at the gene ends were 1 base for V and 4 bases for J; bases not matched to a gene: 5. Germline CDR1 and CDR2: LGHNT and FRNRAP. CDR3 length equals 16 residues. CDR3 sequence reads: CASGLGASGRSDTQYF. CDR3 DNA sequence: TGTGCTAGTGGTTTGGGGGCTAGCGGGAGATCAGATACGCAGTATTTT.

In regard to this clone: Other DNA sequences in this sample translate to the same CDR3. J is TRBJ2-1 and V is TRBV12-3 or TRBV12-4, with 7 bases aligning to TRBD1. The length of the CDR3 is 13 residues. Unmatched junction bases numbered 0, after V lost 3 bases and J lost 4 bases. Here the CDR3 reads CASSLGQYNEQFF. The DNA of the CDR3 is TGTGCCAGCAGTTTGGGACAGTACAATGAGCAGTTCTTC.

The chain has TRBV6-5 and TRBJ2-7, with D uncertain. The CDR3 consists of 14 residues. V was shortened by 0 bases and J by 9 bases, with 15 bases between the two germline ends. Germline V gene data show CDR1 as MNHEY and CDR2 as SVGAGI. CDR3 protein: CASSYSILAQAQYF. The CDR3 region has the DNA TGTGCCAGCAGTTACTCGATACTTGCCCAGGCGCAGTACTTC.

V and J are TRBV6-6 and TRBJ2-7; 9 positions agree with TRBD1. The CDR3 is 14 residues long. Germline CDR1 is MNHNY and CDR2 is SVGAGI (reference sequence). V lost 4 bases and J lost 0; bases outside the gene matches: 1. In DNA, the CDR3 is TGTGCCAGCAGTTCGGGACAGGGCTCCTACGAGCAGTACTTC. This sequence encodes CASSSGQGSYEQYF.

The chain carries TRBV19 and TRBJ1-5; 8 nucleotides agree with TRBD1. Germline CDR1 and CDR2: LNHDA and SQIVND (reference sequence). The CDR3 has 17 residues. J was trimmed by 4 bases and V by 5 bases; bases with no gene match: 13. The CDR3 nucleotides are TGTGCCAGTAGTGGAACCCAGGGGGCGAATACTAATCAGCCCCAGCATTTT. This gives the protein CASSGTQGANTNQPQHF.

The CDR3: CAWKGTVSNNEQFF. Written as DNA, the CDR3 is TGTGCCTGGAAGGGGACAGTATCTAACAATGAGCAGTTCTTC. This chain links TRBV30 with TRBJ2-1; 7 bases fit TRBD1. Trimming took 4 bases from V and 5 from J; bases not matched to a gene: 8. Germline V gene sequence: CDR1 GTSNPN, CDR2 SVGIG (reference sequence). This CDR3 contains 14 residues.

The chain recombines TRBV29-1 with TRBJ1-5, with D maybe TRBD1 (5 bases). CDR1 and CDR2 from the germline V gene are SQVTM and ANQGSEA. The CDR3 has 13 residues. The ends were cut back, 5 bases at V and 6 bases at J, with 14 bases in the middle. The CDR3 region is CSVSLTAGQPQHF. The CDR3 coding sequence is TGCAGCGTTTCCTTGACAGCGGGTCAGCCCCAGCATTTT.

This chain connects TRBV7-2 to TRBJ2-7, with TRBD2 matching over 9 bases. With V trimmed by 5 bases and J by 7 bases, 6 bases remained unmatched. CDR1 is SGHTA, CDR2 FQGNSA, per germline. The length of the CDR3 is 13 residues. CDR3 region: CASSPAGGWEQYF. The CDR3 DNA reads as TGTGCCAGCAGCCCAGCGGGAGGATGGGAGCAGTACTTC.

The chain employs TRBV24-1 and TRBJ2-7; TRBD2 agrees at 12 bases. J was trimmed by 7 bases and V by 4 bases; bases with no gene match: 7. Germline V gives CDR1 KGHDR, CDR2 SFDVKD. The CDR3 runs to 15 residues. The CDR3 protein is CATSDASGRAGEQYF. The CDR3 nucleotides read TGTGCCACCAGTGACGCTAGCGGGAGGGCCGGGGAGCAGTACTTC.

This chain uses TRBV6-2 or TRBV6-3 with TRBJ1-1, with a possible D match to TRBD1 (5 bases). The germline V gene encodes CDR1 MNHEY and CDR2 SVGEGT. With 5 bases removed from V and 2 bases from J, the gap between germline ends came to 15 bases. There are 15 residues in the CDR3. The CDR3: CASSRGGAPNTEAFF. The DNA of the CDR3 is TGTGCCAGCAGTAGGGGAGGCGCGCCTAACACTGAAGCTTTCTTT.

V usage is TRBV5-6 and J usage is TRBJ1-1; the match to TRBD1 covers 10 bases. CDR1 and CDR2 (germline): SGHDT, YYEEEE. The CDR3 length is 14 residues. J was trimmed by 7 bases and V by 4 bases; bases with no gene match: 7. Here the CDR3 reads CASSRQGARSEAFF. The CDR3 region has the DNA TGTGCCAGCAGCAGACAGGGGGCGCGTAGTGAAGCTTTCTTT.